This TCR beta chain was captured by sequencing in a study of T cell responses to AZD1222 COVID-19 vaccine. Overall study findings and caveats: The study reported that nearly half of spike-specific TCRs target unmutated variant regions.

Clones were read by immunoSEQ multiplex PCR, and TCRdb kept only the in-frame ones, dropping some. Of about 160,000 clones in the sample, around 89% were seen once. In the case of this clone: Its antigen is currently unknown.

V lost 1 base, J lost 6 bases, and 14 bases lay in between. This CDR3 region has 15 residues. Per the germline V gene, CDR1 is SGDLS and CDR2 is YYNGEE. The TCR originated in an adult who received the AZD1222 COVID-19 vaccine. V and J are TRBV9 and TRBJ1-3, with D hard to call. The starting material was peripheral blood, obtained 28 days after the second AZD1222 dose. CDR3 DNA: TGTGCCAGCAGCGTATCGACGGGGAGCGTAAACACCATATATTTT. This encodes CASSVSTGSVNTIYF. Complete variable domain (other parts from reference TRBV9 and TRBJ1-3): DSGVTQTPKHLITATGQRVTLRCSPRSGDLSVYWYQQSLDQGLQFLIQYYNGEERAKGNILERFSAQQFPDLHSELNLSSLELGDSALYFCASSVSTGSVNTIYFGEGSWLTVV.